These T cell receptor beta chains were read from a single sample in a study of blood T cell repertoires in COVID-19. Sequencing used immunoSEQ multiplex PCR; TCRdb keeps in-frame clones, though not all of them. Of 200,000 to 250,000 clones in the sample, about nine tenths were seen once. The sequencing sample was made of PBMCs or T cells enriched from blood (not recorded which). The source is a woman in her 30s with acute COVID-19. Each CDR3 is given with its conserved first and last residue. The D gene is left open where the match is weak. Size is stated for part of the rows, as once, few or many counts, or as a class when the clone is expanded.

-,TRBJ2-5,-,TRBV28,TGTGCCAGCAGTTCAGACGGGACACCCCAGGGCAACCAAGAGACCCAGTACTTC,CASSSDGTPQGNQETQYF
-,TRBJ1-5,-,TRBV19,TGTGCCAGTAGTATTCTCAGTAGCAATCAGCCCCAGCATTTT,CASSILSSNQPQHF
-,TRBJ1-1,-,TRBV5-4,TGTGCCAGCAGCCTCCGGGGCGGGGACACTGAAGCTTTCTTT,CASSLRGGDTEAFF
-,TRBJ1-1,TRBD1,TRBV6-7,TGTGCCAGCAGTTACTCGAGGGGGCGATTCACTGAAGCTTTCTTT,CASSYSRGRFTEAFF
once,TRBJ2-5,TRBD2,TRBV4-1,TGCGCCAGCAGCTCTCGTGGGGATAGCGGGCGACAAGAGACCCAGTACTTC,CASSSRGDSGRQETQYF
-,TRBJ2-2,-,TRBV5-1,TGCGCCAGCAGCTCCCTAGCGCCGAACACCGGGGAGCTGTTTTTT,CASSSLAPNTGELFF
-,TRBJ2-3,TRBD1,TRBV7-3,TGTGCCAGCAGCACGGACAGGGGACTCACAGATACGCAGTATTTT,CASSTDRGLTDTQYF
-,TRBJ1-1,-,TRBV7-3,TGTGCCAGCAGCTTGGAGGGCCTGGGCACTGAAGCTTTCTTT,CASSLEGLGTEAFF
-,TRBJ2-1,TRBD1,TRBV5-1,TGCGCCAGCAGCTTGGCGGGACAGGGTGAGGTCTTC,CASSLAGQGEVF
-,TRBJ1-1,TRBD1,TRBV12-3/TRBV12-4,TGTGCCAGCAGCATACAGGGGCGTAGAGCTTTCTTT,CASSIQGRRAFF
-,TRBJ1-2,-,TRBV29-1,TGCAGCGTTGAAGGGGGCAGCTATGGCTACACCTTC,CSVEGGSYGYTF
-,TRBJ2-7,TRBD1,TRBV16,TGTGCCAGCAGGTTACAGGGGGCGTGGGCCTACGAGCAGTACTTC,CASRLQGAWAYEQYF
-,TRBJ1-5,-,TRBV28,TGTGCCAGCAGTTTACGCGGGGGGACGCCCCAGCATTTT,CASSLRGGTPQHF
-,TRBJ2-2,-,TRBV6-2/TRBV6-3,TGTGCCAGCAGTTTTGTAGCGGACACCGGGGAGCTGTTTTTT,CASSFVADTGELFF
-,TRBJ2-3,-,TRBV16,TGTGCCAGCTCCCCGGGCCAGGGGATGGCTGGAGATACGCAGTATTTT,CASSPGQGMAGDTQYF
-,TRBJ1-2,TRBD1,TRBV18,TGTGCCAGCTCCTTAAAAGGGGGCGGCTACACCTTC,CASSLKGGGYTF
-,TRBJ2-7,TRBD2,TRBV28,TGTGCCAGCAGTTCGGGCGGGGGGGCCACCTACGAGCAGTACTTC,CASSSGGGATYEQYF
-,TRBJ2-7,-,TRBV30,TGTGCCTGGAGTGCAGGGTACGAGCAGTACTTC,CAWSAGYEQYF
-,TRBJ2-7,TRBD1,TRBV4-1,TGCGCCAGCAGCCAAGAAAGAGGGACAGGCGACGAGCAGTACTTC,CASSQERGTGDEQYF
-,TRBJ1-2,TRBD1,TRBV3-1/TRBV3-2,TGTGCCAGCAGCCAACCTAACAGGGGGGACTATGGCTACACCTTC,CASSQPNRGDYGYTF
-,TRBJ1-4,-,TRBV5-1,TGCGCCAGCAGCCCGGGATCAACTAATGAAAAACTGTTTTTT,CASSPGSTNEKLFF
-,TRBJ2-1,-,TRBV3-1/TRBV3-2,TGTGCCAGCAGCCAAGATCCGGGTCCGCGGTACAATGAGCAGTTCTTC,CASSQDPGPRYNEQFF
-,TRBJ1-4,-,TRBV2,TGTGCCAGCTATTCTCGGACAGCAACTAATGAAAAACTGTTTTTT,CASYSRTATNEKLFF
few,TRBJ2-1,TRBD1,TRBV7-9,TGTGCCAGCAGCTTAGGGACAGGGGGCTTGGTGGAGGAGCAGTTCTTC,CASSLGTGGLVEEQFF
-,TRBJ1-2,-,TRBV10-3,TGTGCCACAACCCCCCGCTCGGGTAAAAACTATGGCTACACCTTC,CATTPRSGKNYGYTF
-,TRBJ2-5,-,TRBV28,TGTGCCAGCAGCTCCCCTAACCGGGGATATTTTACTGTGGAGACCCAGTACTTC,CASSSPNRGYFTVETQYF
-,TRBJ1-2,TRBD1,TRBV19,TGTGCCAGCACGTCCCGGGACAGGGACCCCCATGGCTACACCTTC,CASTSRDRDPHGYTF
-,TRBJ2-1,TRBD1,TRBV19,TGTGCCAGTAGTATGGGACAGGGTGGTCTCTACAATGAGCAGTTCTTC,CASSMGQGGLYNEQFF
once,TRBJ1-1,-,TRBV5-6,TGTGCCAGCAGCTTCCAGAACACTGAAGCTTTCTTT,CASSFQNTEAFF
-,TRBJ2-3,TRBD1,TRBV5-1,TGCGCCAGCAGCTTAGGGACAGGGGGAGATACGCAGTATTTT,CASSLGTGGDTQYF
-,TRBJ2-5,TRBD1,TRBV3-1/TRBV3-2,TGTGCCAGCAGCCAACTGACAGGGGGATTGGAGACCCAGTACTTC,CASSQLTGGLETQYF
-,TRBJ1-2,-,TRBV19,TGTGCCAGTAGTATAACTTACGGCTATGGCTACACCTTC,CASSITYGYGYTF
-,TRBJ1-3,-,TRBV9,TGTGCCAGCAGCGTGGGTCAAGGGGCGCCCGGAAACACCATATATTTT,CASSVGQGAPGNTIYF
-,TRBJ1-6,TRBD1,TRBV28,TGTGCCAGCTGCTCCTCCGGGACAGCTACCTGGTCCCTCCACTTT,CASCSSGTATWSLHF
-,TRBJ1-2,-,TRBV7-3,TGTGCCAGCAGCCCTTCAGGGGATGGAGGCTACACCTTC,CASSPSGDGGYTF
-,TRBJ2-5,-,TRBV7-9,TGTGCCAGCAGCTTAGATGGGGGCCACCAAGAGACCCAGTACTTC,CASSLDGGHQETQYF
-,TRBJ1-3,-,TRBV9,TGTGCCAGCAGCGTAGGAGGGGGAGTTAAGTTTACTGGAAACACCATATATTTT,CASSVGGGVKFTGNTIYF
-,TRBJ1-5,TRBD1,TRBV5-3,TGTGCCAGAAGCGGAGCCGGGACAGACTATCAGCCCCAGCATTTT,CARSGAGTDYQPQHF
-,TRBJ1-4,TRBD1,TRBV7-6,TGTGCCAGCACCTTAACACAGGGGTGGGGTGAAAAACTGTTTTTT,CASTLTQGWGEKLFF
-,TRBJ2-7,TRBD2,TRBV5-5,TGTGCCAGCAGTGGGGGACTAGCGGCAGCCTACGAGCAGTACTTC,CASSGGLAAAYEQYF
-,TRBJ2-1,-,TRBV12-3/TRBV12-4,TGTGCCAGCAGTTGGACTACCCGCCATGAGCAGTTCTTC,CASSWTTRHEQFF
-,TRBJ1-6,-,TRBV18,TGTGCCAGCTCACAAACGAGCCCCCGCGGGGGATCACCCCTCCACTTT,CASSQTSPRGGSPLHF
-,TRBJ2-1,-,TRBV30,TGTGCCTGGACCAAACTGGACACAAATTACAATGAGCAGTTCTTC,CAWTKLDTNYNEQFF
-,TRBJ2-7,-,TRBV13,TGTGCCAGCAGCTTAGGGGGAGGCCCCTACGAGCAGTACTTC,CASSLGGGPYEQYF
-,TRBJ1-5,TRBD1,TRBV5-6,TGTGCCAGCAGCACCACAGGGGGTCACCAGCCCCAGCATTTT,CASSTTGGHQPQHF
-,TRBJ1-1,TRBD1,TRBV20-1,TGCAGTGCTAGTAGTGGACAGGGAAAGAGAGCTTTCTTT,CSASSGQGKRAFF
-,TRBJ2-6,-,TRBV5-1,TGCGCCAGCAGCTCGGGAGCAGGGCAGAGCTCTGGGGCCAACGTCCTGACTTTC,CASSSGAGQSSGANVLTF
-,TRBJ1-5,-,TRBV24-1,TGTGCCACCAGTGACCAGGGCCCGGGAGTAGGGCCCCAGCATTTT,CATSDQGPGVGPQHF
-,TRBJ1-3,TRBD1,TRBV30,TGTGCCTGGAGTCAGGGGGTCGGAAACACCATATATTTT,CAWSQGVGNTIYF
once,TRBJ2-1,TRBD2,TRBV29-1,TGCAGCGTTGATAGGGGACTAGCGGGAAACAATGAGCAGTTCTTC,CSVDRGLAGNNEQFF